This TCR beta chain stems from a study of prognosis after radiotherapy for stage I lung cancer. Looking at the study overall: In this cohort, no one received concurrent therapy with stereotactic body radiotherapy. After radiotherapy, about 14 showed no significant progression while a few developed distant metastases (median around seven months).

Starting from genomic DNA, TCR beta CDR3 was amplified through two-round multiplex PCR. Round one of PCR was performed, and it used primers specific to each TRBV and TRBJ gene. One entry per CDR3 protein results from TCRdb running MiXCR on the multiplex PCR reads. The table has some 14,000 distinct CDR3 sequences, 25% to 40% seen once; the top ten hold 25% to 30%. By share of the sample, this clonotype is medium-sized. The specimen comprised PBMCs, sampled before or after stereotactic body radiation therapy (not recorded which). This sequence was found in a donor at least 50 years old with non-small cell lung cancer.

The CDR3 nucleotides are TGCAGTGCTAGAGATGCTAGCGGTCACTTTACTTACAATGAGCAGTTCTTC. Its protein is CSARDASGHFTYNEQFF. This chain joins TRBV20-1 and TRBJ2-1, with 7 bases identical to TRBD2. The CDR3 loop spans 17 amino acids. Germline V gives CDR1 DFQATT, CDR2 SNEGSKA (reference sequence). V trimming: 0 bases; J trimming: 4 bases; junction bases outside the gene matches: 12.